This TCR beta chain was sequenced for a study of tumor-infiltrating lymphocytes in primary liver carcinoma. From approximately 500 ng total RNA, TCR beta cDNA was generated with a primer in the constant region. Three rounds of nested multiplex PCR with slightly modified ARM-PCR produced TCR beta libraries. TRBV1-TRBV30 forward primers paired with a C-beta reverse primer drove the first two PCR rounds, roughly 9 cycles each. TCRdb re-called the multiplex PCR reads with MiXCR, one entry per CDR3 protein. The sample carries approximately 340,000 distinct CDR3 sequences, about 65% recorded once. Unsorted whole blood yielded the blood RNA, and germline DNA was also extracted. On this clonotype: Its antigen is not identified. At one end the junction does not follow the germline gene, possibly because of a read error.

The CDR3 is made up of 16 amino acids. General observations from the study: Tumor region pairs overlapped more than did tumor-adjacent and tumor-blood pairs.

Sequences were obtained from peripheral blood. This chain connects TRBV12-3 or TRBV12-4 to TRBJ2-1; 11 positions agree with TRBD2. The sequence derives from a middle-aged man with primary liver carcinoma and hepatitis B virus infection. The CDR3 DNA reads TGTGCCAGCACCCCTGTAGCGGGAGGGCCAGGCAATGAGCAGTCCTTC. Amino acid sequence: CASTPVAGGPGNEQSF.